The 32 T cell receptor beta chains below all came from one sample that was sequenced in a study of T cell responses to AZD1222 COVID-19 vaccine (dated by TCRdb to the early 2020s). The time point label, as the study defines it: baseline before first vaccination. Receptor amplification or capture employed the immunoSEQ multiplex PCR assay. TCRdb provides this immuneACCESS table in a form limited to in-frame rearrangements. Some clones are lacking; in checked studies, under half of them reflect an unresolved V gene, and why the rest are absent is not known. This sample comprises 150,000 or so clones, roughly 90% of them detected only once. 4% to 5.5% of the sample rests with the top ten. The sequenced sample was peripheral blood, obtained on day 0 of AZD1222 vaccination. These TCRs come from an adult in good health.

The CDR3 sequence: CASSLQSSYEQYF. The CDR3 coding sequence is TGTGCCAGCAGTTTGCAGAGCTCCTACGAGCAGTACTTC. The genes are TRBV28 and TRBJ2-7; D remains unclear. The CDR3 is made up of 13 amino acids. The germline V and J ends were trimmed by 3 bases and 0 bases, with 6 bases remaining between them. Germline V CDR1 and CDR2: MDHEN, SYDVKM.

The rearrangement joins TRBV6-5 to TRBJ1-4; D is perhaps TRBD1 (5 bases). Per germline, CDR1 MNHEY and CDR2 SVGAGI. This CDR3 spans 14 amino acids. Trimming stripped 7 bases from V and 5 bases from J, with 14 bases between. CDR3 region: CASTRGGTNEKLFF. CDR3 DNA sequence: TGTGCCAGCACGAGAGGAGGGACCAATGAAAAACTGTTTTTT.

The chain combines TRBV27 with TRBJ2-4, with 7 bases fitting TRBD2. J lost 0 bases, V lost 7 bases, and 6 bases had no gene match. Germline lookup yields CDR1 MNHEY and CDR2 SMNVEV (reference sequence). CDR3 size: 15 residues. The CDR3 region is CASMLAVKAKNIQYF. The CDR3 DNA sequence: TGTGCCAGCATGCTAGCGGTTAAAGCCAAAAACATTCAGTACTTC.

This chain links TRBV30 with TRBJ1-5; no clear D. Trimming cost V 4 bases and J 0 bases, with 16 bases left between them. Germline V gene data show CDR1 as GTSNPN and CDR2 as SVGIG (reference sequence). The CDR3 runs to 16 residues. CDR3: CAWILRKGYSNQPQHF. The DNA for the CDR3 is TGTGCCTGGATTCTGAGGAAGGGTTATAGCAATCAGCCCCAGCATTTT.

The chain joins TRBV4-2 to TRBJ1-4; unclear D gene. The CDR3 runs 16 residues. V lost 1 base and J 0 bases, leaving 9 bases between the germline ends. From germline, CDR1 is LGHNA and CDR2 YNFKEQ. For the CDR3, the DNA is TGTGCCAGCAGCCAAGGGGTCTCGGCAACTAATGAAAAACTGTTTTTT. It specifies CASSQGVSATNEKLFF.

The chain couples TRBV5-1 to TRBJ2-7; D tentatively reads TRBD1 or TRBD2 (5 bases each). The CDR3 is 14 residues long. Germline V gene sequence: CDR1 SGHRS, CDR2 YFSETQ. Trimming took 0 bases from V and 2 from J, leaving 9 bases between them. The CDR3 region has the DNA TGCGCCAGCAGCTTGGTTGGGGGAACCTACGAGCAGTACTTC. It specifies CASSLVGGTYEQYF.

This clone is a singleton in its sample. This chain links TRBV7-2 with TRBJ1-1; the D gene is possibly TRBD1 (5 bases). CDR1 is SGHTA and CDR2 is FQGNSA in the germline V gene. This CDR3 has 19 amino acids. The V end was cut by 5 bases, the J end by 5 bases, with 30 bases between. The CDR3 nucleotides read TGTGCCAGCAGCCCCTCTACCTGGGACTCAGTTCCCGCGAGGACTGAAGCTTTCTTT. The encoded protein is CASSPSTWDSVPARTEAFF. Based on the CDR3 plus reference TRBV7-2 and TRBJ1-1, the full variable domain is GAGVSQSPSNKVTEKGKDVELRCDPISGHTALYWYRQSLGQGLEFLIYFQGNSAPDKSGLPSDRFSAERTGGSVSTLTIQRTQQEDSAVYLCASSPSTWDSVPARTEAFFGQGTRLTVV.

CDR3 nucleotides: TGCAGTGCTAGTGACCTTGCAAGCGAGTCCTACAATGAGCAGTTCTTC. It translates to CSASDLASESYNEQFF. The rearrangement links TRBV20-1 to TRBJ2-1; no clear D gene. Germline CDR1 is DFQATT and CDR2 is SNEGSKA (reference sequence). This CDR3 region has 16 residues. Trimming left V 3 bases short and J 1 base short, with 16 bases between.

The rearrangement uses TRBV4-2 and TRBJ2-7; 8 positions agree with TRBD2. The CDR3 sequence is 15 residues long. The junction had 5 bases not matched to a gene; V was cut back by 1 base and J by 3 bases. CDR1 is LGHNA and CDR2 is YNFKEQ in the germline V gene. CDR3 residues: CASSQASGGLYEQYF. In nucleotides, the CDR3 is TGTGCCAGCAGCCAAGCCAGCGGGGGACTCTACGAGCAGTACTTC.

V gene TRBV4-1 combines with J gene TRBJ2-7; 8 bases match TRBD1. The J segment lost 1 base and the V segment lost 0 bases, leaving 2 bases of the junction unmatched. The CDR3 loop spans 15 amino acids. Germline CDR1 MGHRA, CDR2 YSYEKL. The CDR3 reads CASSQDTGGSYEQYF. The CDR3 bases are TGCGCCAGCAGCCAAGATACAGGGGGATCCTACGAGCAGTACTTC.

The chain combines TRBV7-8 with TRBJ1-1, with D possibly TRBD1 on 6 matching bases. V lost 7 bases, J lost 4 bases, and 19 bases lay in between. Per the germline V gene, CDR1 is SGHVS and CDR2 is FQNEAQ. The CDR3 has 15 residues. CDR3 loop: CASNRAGGAGTEAFF. DNA for the CDR3: TGTGCCAGCAACCGGGCGGGGGGCGCGGGCACTGAAGCTTTCTTT. Combining the CDR3 with reference TRBV7-8 and TRBJ1-1 gives the whole variable domain GAGVSQSPRYKVAKRGQDVALRCDPISGHVSLFWYQQALGQGPEFLTYFQNEAQLDKSGLPSDRFFAERPEGSVSTLKIQRTQQEDSAVYLCASNRAGGAGTEAFFGQGTRLTVV.

This chain links TRBV2 with TRBJ2-7, with TRBD2 matching 9 bases. Germline V CDR1 and CDR2: SNHLY, FYNNEI. This CDR3 is 13 amino acids long. V was pared by 2 bases and J by 4 bases, with 0 bases of the junction left unmatched. The DNA for the CDR3 is TGTGCCAGCAGTGAACTAGCGGGATACGAGCAGTACTTC. Protein: CASSELAGYEQYF.

The chain joins TRBV28 to TRBJ1-5, with 7 bases fitting TRBD1. Looked up from germline, CDR1 is MDHEN and CDR2 is SYDVKM. The V and J ends lost 5 bases and 2 bases, in that order; junction bases with no gene match: 9. The CDR3 has 16 residues. CDR3 region: CASSTDRTGGNQPQHF. The CDR3 DNA sequence: TGTGCCAGCAGTACCGACAGGACAGGAGGCAATCAGCCCCAGCATTTT.

This rearrangement joins TRBV7-9 to TRBJ1-1, with a possible D match to TRBD1 (6 bases). The germline V and J ends were trimmed by 8 bases and 3 bases, with 16 bases remaining between them. The CDR3 sequence is 14 residues long. Germline CDR1 and CDR2: SEHNR and FQNEAQ (reference sequence). The CDR3 nucleotides are TGTGCCAGCCTCGCCCGGGGGCGAGACACTGAAGCTTTCTTT. Amino acids: CASLARGRDTEAFF.

The rearrangement links TRBV19 to TRBJ1-5; D is ambiguous. CDR1 is LNHDA, CDR2 SQIVND, per germline (reference sequence). V lost 6 bases, J lost 10 bases, and 22 bases lay in between. This CDR3 is 15 amino acids long. DNA for the CDR3: TGTGCCAGTAGATCCGACCCCTCTCCTCTCTCCCCCCAGCATTTT. Translating it yields CASRSDPSPLSPQHF. The variable domain in full, with the rest retrieved from reference TRBV19 and TRBJ1-5, is DGGITQSPKYLFRKEGQNVTLSCEQNLNHDAMYWYRQDPGQGLRLIYYSQIVNDFQKGDIAEGYSVSREKKESFPLTVTSAQKNPTAFYLCASRSDPSPLSPQHFGDGTRLSIL.

The chain combines TRBV19 with TRBJ1-1; TRBD1 might be the D (6 bases). Trimming took 6 bases from V and 10 from J, leaving 21 bases between them. The CDR3 sequence is 14 residues long. CDR1 LNHDA and CDR2 SQIVND come from the germline V gene (reference sequence). The CDR3, as DNA: TGTGCCAGTAGAGTGACAGGTGGGTCGACGGGAGCTTTCTTT. Translating it yields CASRVTGGSTGAFF.

The V gene is TRBV2, the J gene TRBJ1-4, with TRBD1 as a possible D gene (5 bases). Germline CDR1 is SNHLY and CDR2 is FYNNEI. The CDR3 totals 15 residues. Trimming stripped 7 bases from V and 3 bases from J, with 15 bases between. The CDR3 DNA follows: TGTGCCAGCACCTGGGGGGTACCAGCTAATGAAAAACTGTTTTTT. Protein: CASTWGVPANEKLFF.

The genes are TRBV19 and TRBJ1-1; D is unclear. Germline-derived CDR1 and CDR2 are LNHDA and SQIVND (reference sequence). V gave up 0 bases and J gave up 7 bases, with 9 bases separating them. The CDR3 length is 13 residues. The CDR3 sequence: CASSIDPTIEAFF. The CDR3 nucleotides read TGTGCCAGTAGTATAGATCCGACAATTGAAGCTTTCTTT.

The chain couples TRBV6-5 to TRBJ2-7; D is possibly TRBD1 (6 bases). The CDR3 covers 15 residues. Trimming cost V 6 bases and J 2 bases, with 17 bases left between them. Germline V gene data show CDR1 as MNHEY and CDR2 as SVGAGI. This CDR3 reads CASRFSGTTAYEQYF. The CDR3 bases are TGTGCCAGCAGGTTTTCCGGGACAACAGCCTACGAGCAGTACTTC.

The V gene is TRBV11-3, the J gene TRBJ2-1, with a weak D call TRBD2 (6 bases). The CDR3 sequence is 16 residues long. CDR1 SGHNT and CDR2 YENEEA come from the germline V gene. V gave up 3 bases and J gave up 3 bases, with 15 bases separating them. CDR3 amino acids: CASSLEGGINYNEQFF. The CDR3 bases are TGTGCCAGCAGCTTGGAGGGCGGGATTAACTACAATGAGCAGTTCTTC. Using reference TRBV11-3 and TRBJ2-1 for the parts outside the CDR3, the full variable domain is EAGVVQSPRYKIIEKKQPVAFWCNPISGHNTLYWYLQNLGQGPELLIRYENEEAVDDSQLPKDRFSAERLKGVDSTLKIQPAELGDSAVYLCASSLEGGINYNEQFFGPGTRLTVL.

The rearrangement links TRBV5-4 to TRBJ2-7, with 8 bases aligning to TRBD1. Per the germline V gene, CDR1 is SGHNT and CDR2 is YYREEE (reference sequence). The trim removed 4 bases at V and 3 bases at J, leaving 6 bases unmatched. There are 14 residues in the CDR3. CDR3 amino acids: CASSPPGQVYEQYF. CDR3 DNA sequence: TGTGCCAGCAGCCCCCCGGGACAGGTCTACGAGCAGTACTTC.

The chain recombines TRBV4-1 with TRBJ2-5, with 12 bases that match TRBD2. The ends lost 1 base at V and 2 bases at J; junction bases unmatched: 8. This CDR3 is built from 18 residues. CDR1 and CDR2 from the germline V gene are MGHRA and YSYEKL. The CDR3 is CASSQGRGTSGYQETQYF. CDR3 nucleotides: TGCGCCAGCAGCCAAGGGCGGGGGACTAGCGGGTATCAAGAGACCCAGTACTTC.

The rearrangement links TRBV5-1 to TRBJ2-7; TRBD1 matches 10 bases. The CDR3 consists of 15 residues. Germline assignment: CDR1 SGHRS and CDR2 YFSETQ. V dropped 2 bases and J dropped 4; count of bases not matched to a gene: 6. The CDR3 coding sequence is TGCGCCAGCAGCTTCGGGACAGGGGAACGGTACGAGCAGTACTTC. Its translation is CASSFGTGERYEQYF.

The rearrangement links TRBV19 to TRBJ1-2, with 7 bases identical to TRBD1. The CDR3 length is 13 residues. The V and J ends lost 6 bases and 4 bases, in that order; junction bases with no gene match: 5. The V gene's germline CDR1 is LNHDA and CDR2 SQIVND (reference sequence). Here the CDR3 DNA reads TGTGCCAGTAGCTCGGGACAGCCCTATGGCTACACCTTC. The encoded protein is CASSSGQPYGYTF.

The J gene is TRBJ2-7, the V gene TRBV4-1; 9 bases align to TRBD1. The germline gives CDR1 MGHRA, CDR2 YSYEKL. The CDR3 loop spans 17 amino acids. J was trimmed by 8 bases and V by 0 bases; bases with no gene match: 14. In nucleotides, the CDR3 is TGCGCCAGCAGCCAAGATCCCCCCGGGACAGGGAGGGATAAGCAGTACTTC. It translates to CASSQDPPGTGRDKQYF.

The chain is built from TRBV2 and TRBJ1-5; no firm D call. This CDR3 contains 16 residues. Trimming took off 3 bases at V and 2 bases at J, with 14 bases between the two ends. Germline V CDR1 and CDR2: SNHLY, FYNNEI. CDR3 in amino acids: CASSDSSGFGNQPQHF. The CDR3 DNA is TGTGCCAGCAGTGATTCTTCGGGGTTTGGCAATCAGCCCCAGCATTTT.

This sequence joins TRBV5-5 and TRBJ1-1; unclear D gene. Trimming cost V 4 bases and J 3 bases, with 7 bases left between them. The CDR3 contains 12 residues. CDR1 and CDR2 from the germline V gene are SGHKS and YYEKEE (reference sequence). CDR3 DNA: TGTGCCAGCAGCCAGACTGACACTGAAGCTTTCTTT. Translated: CASSQTDTEAFF.

CDR3 sequence reads: CASSYPDAYEQYF. DNA of the CDR3: TGTGCCAGCAGCTACCCGGACGCGTACGAGCAGTACTTC. This rearrangement joins TRBV7-9 to TRBJ2-7; D gene uncertain. Germline V CDR1 and CDR2: SEHNR, FQNEAQ (reference sequence). The CDR3 is 13 amino acids. Trimming removed 4 bases from V and 4 bases from J, with 11 bases in between.

V gene TRBV2 combines with J gene TRBJ1-2, with no clear D. CDR3 length: 14 amino acids. CDR1 and CDR2 from the germline V gene are SNHLY and FYNNEI. Trimming cost V 4 bases and J 2 bases, with 11 bases left between them. Here the CDR3 DNA reads TGTGCCAGCAGTGTAACGGGAGGGAACTATGGCTACACCTTC. Its translation is CASSVTGGNYGYTF.

The chain is built from TRBV20-1 and TRBJ2-7; D is uncertain. The V and J ends lost 3 bases and 0 bases respectively, with 18 bases between them. The CDR3 contains 16 residues. Per the germline V gene, CDR1 is DFQATT and CDR2 is SNEGSKA (reference sequence). The CDR3 protein is CSASPLIAWDSYEQYF. The CDR3 DNA reads as TGCAGTGCTAGTCCACTAATAGCCTGGGACTCCTACGAGCAGTACTTC.

This chain connects TRBV9 to TRBJ2-1; D call uncertain. Germline loops: CDR1 SGDLS, CDR2 YYNGEE. V lost 8 bases and J lost 0, with 15 bases in between. The CDR3 is made up of 15 amino acids. In DNA form, the CDR3 reads TGTGCCAGTAACCGACTTATCAGCTCCTACAATGAGCAGTTCTTC. Translation: CASNRLISSYNEQFF.

About this clone itself: Other DNA sequences in this specimen translate into the identical CDR3. The chain has TRBV3-1 (or the pseudogene TRBV3-2) and TRBJ1-1; 8 bases are shared with TRBD1. The trim removed 5 bases at V and 5 bases at J, leaving 4 bases unmatched. The CDR3 loop spans 13 amino acids. Germline CDR1 and CDR2: LGHDT and YNNKEL (reference sequence). The CDR3 is CASSDRGGTEAFF. CDR3 DNA sequence: TGTGCCAGCAGCGACAGGGGAGGTACTGAAGCTTTCTTT.